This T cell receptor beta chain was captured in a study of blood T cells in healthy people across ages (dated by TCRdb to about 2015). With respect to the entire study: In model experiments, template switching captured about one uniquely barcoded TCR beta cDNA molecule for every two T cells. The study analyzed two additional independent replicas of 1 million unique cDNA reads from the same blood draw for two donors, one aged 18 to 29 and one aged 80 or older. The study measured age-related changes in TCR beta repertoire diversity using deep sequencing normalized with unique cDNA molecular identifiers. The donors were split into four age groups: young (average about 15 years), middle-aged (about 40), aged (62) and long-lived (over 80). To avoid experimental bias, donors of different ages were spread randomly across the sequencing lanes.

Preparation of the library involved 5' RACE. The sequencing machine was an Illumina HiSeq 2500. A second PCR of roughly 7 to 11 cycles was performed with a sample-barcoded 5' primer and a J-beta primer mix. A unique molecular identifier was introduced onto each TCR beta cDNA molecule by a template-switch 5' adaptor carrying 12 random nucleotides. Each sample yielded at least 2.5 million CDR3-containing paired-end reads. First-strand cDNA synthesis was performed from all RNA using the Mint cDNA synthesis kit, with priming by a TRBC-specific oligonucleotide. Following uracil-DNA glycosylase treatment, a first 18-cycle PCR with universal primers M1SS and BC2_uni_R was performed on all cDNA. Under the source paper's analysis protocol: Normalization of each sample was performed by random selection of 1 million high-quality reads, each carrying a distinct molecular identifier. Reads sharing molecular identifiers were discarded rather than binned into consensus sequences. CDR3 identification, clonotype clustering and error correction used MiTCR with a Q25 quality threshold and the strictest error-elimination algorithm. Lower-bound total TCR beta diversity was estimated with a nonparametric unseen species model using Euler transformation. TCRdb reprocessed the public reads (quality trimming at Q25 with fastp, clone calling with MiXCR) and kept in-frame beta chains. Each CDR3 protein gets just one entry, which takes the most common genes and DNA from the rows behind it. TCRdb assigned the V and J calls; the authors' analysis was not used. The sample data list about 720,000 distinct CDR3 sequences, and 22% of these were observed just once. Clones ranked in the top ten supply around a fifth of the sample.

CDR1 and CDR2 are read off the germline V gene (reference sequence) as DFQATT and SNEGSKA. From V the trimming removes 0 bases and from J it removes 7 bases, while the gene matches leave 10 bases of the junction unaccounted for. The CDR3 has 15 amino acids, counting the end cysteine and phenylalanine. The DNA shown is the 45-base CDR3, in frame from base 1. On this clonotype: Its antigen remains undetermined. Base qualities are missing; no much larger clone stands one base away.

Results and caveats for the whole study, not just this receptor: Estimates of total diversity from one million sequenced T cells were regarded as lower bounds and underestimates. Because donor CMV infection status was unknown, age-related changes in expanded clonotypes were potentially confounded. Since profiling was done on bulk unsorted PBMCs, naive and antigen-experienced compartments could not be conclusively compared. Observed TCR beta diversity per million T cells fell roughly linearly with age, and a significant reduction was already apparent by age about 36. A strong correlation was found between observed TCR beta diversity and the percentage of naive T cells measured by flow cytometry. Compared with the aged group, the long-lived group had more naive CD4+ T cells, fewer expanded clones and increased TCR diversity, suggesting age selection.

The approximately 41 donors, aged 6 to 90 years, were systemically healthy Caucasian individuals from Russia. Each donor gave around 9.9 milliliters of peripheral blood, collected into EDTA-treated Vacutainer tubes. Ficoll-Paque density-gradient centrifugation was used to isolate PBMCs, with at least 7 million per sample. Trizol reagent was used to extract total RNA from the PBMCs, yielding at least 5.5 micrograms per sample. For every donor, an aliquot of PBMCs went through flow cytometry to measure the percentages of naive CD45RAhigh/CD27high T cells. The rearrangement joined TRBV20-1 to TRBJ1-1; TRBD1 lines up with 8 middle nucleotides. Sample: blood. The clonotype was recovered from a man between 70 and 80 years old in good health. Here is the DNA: TGCAGTGCTAGAGATTCGGGGACAGGTCTTCTTGAAGCTTTCTTT. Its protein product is CSARDSGTGLLEAFF.